Here is one T cell receptor (beta chain) with its context. Its antigen is not identified. The data were taken from a study of OX40 agonist ivuxolimab in advanced cancers. Study in general: People who had prior anti-PD-1, anti-PD-L1 or anti-CTLA-4 therapy could take part, and under 45% had some. One hepatocellular carcinoma and a couple of cutaneous melanoma patients partially responded.

Produced via immunoSEQ multiplex PCR; TCRdb's table is partial and in-frame only. The sample lists some 130,000 clones, about 92% occurring once. The V segment lost 5 bases and the J segment 5 bases; nucleotides outside the gene matches: 10. The germline gives CDR1 MNHEY, CDR2 SMNVEV (reference sequence). The CDR3 is 15 amino acids. Study observations and caveats: At 0.1 to 3.0 mg/kg, clonal expansion of CD4+ and CD8+ blood T cells had occurred by week 6. Some of the lowest clonal expansion was seen in partial responders at 0.1-3.0 mg/kg.

The input for sequencing was CD4+ or CD8+ T cells sorted from blood, taken in a trial of the OX40 agonist ivuxolimab. The clonotype comes from an adult with an advanced solid tumor such as melanoma, head and neck, liver or kidney cancer. The V call is TRBV27, the J call TRBJ1-1; 8 bases agree with TRBD1. CDR3 nucleotide sequence: TGTGCCAGCAGTAAAGTCTGGACAGGGCTGACTGAAGCTTTCTTT. Translation: CASSKVWTGLTEAFF.